This TCR beta chain was profiled in a study of T cell changes during pregnancy in multiple sclerosis. Germline CDR1 GTSNPN, CDR2 SVGIG (reference sequence). The CDR3 runs to 15 residues. Trimming pared 0 bases from V and 4 bases from J, leaving 15 bases between. This table comes from immunoSEQ multiplex PCR, and its TCRdb copy is limited to in-frame clones, with some not included. This sample has roughly 110,000 clones; 85% to 95% occur once, and the top ten carry around 0.8%. The material was peripheral blood, obtained in the third trimester of pregnancy. The origin of this receptor is a female donor in good health, enrolled as a control in a pregnancy study. This rearrangement joins TRBV30 to TRBJ1-2, with a weak D call TRBD1 (5 bases). CDR3 amino acids: CAWSVDAGQLYGYTF. CDR3 sequence (DNA): TGTGCCTGGAGTGTAGATGCAGGGCAGCTCTATGGCTACACCTTC.